The following is a T cell receptor (beta chain) sequence with its context. The sample carries other DNA sequences with the same CDR3. The length of the CDR3 is 12 residues. Germline V gene data show CDR1 as MDHEN and CDR2 as SYDVKM. V gave up 2 bases and J gave up 3 bases, with 5 bases separating them. This record belongs to a study of cytomegalovirus exposure and HLA in healthy donors. Assay used: immunoSEQ multiplex PCR; TCRdb lists only in-frame clones, some missing. The sample has more than 90,000 clones, roughly 92% seen once; the top ten hold 0.95% to 1.3%. What was sequenced was PBMCs. The chain joins TRBV28 to TRBJ2-7; D uncertain. This receptor was obtained from a woman aged 25 to 39 in good health and CMV-seropositive. CDR3 DNA sequence: TGTGCCAGCAGTTTACTTAGCTACGAGCAGTACTTC. Translation: CASSLLSYEQYF.